Each of the 18 T cell receptor beta chains below was sequenced from the same sample in a study of PD-1 blockade in classical Hodgkin lymphoma. Brentuximab vedotin exposure varied, and every patient relapsed after autologous stem cell transplantation. Generated by immunoSEQ multiplex PCR, the TCRdb table keeps only in-frame clones and is missing some. The sample lists about 93,000 clones; about 93% were seen once. The source was peripheral blood mononuclear cells (PBMCs), collected before the second cycle of nivolumab. The receptor source for this set is a human donor with classical Hodgkin lymphoma.

The rearrangement joins TRBV19 to TRBJ2-1; 11 nucleotides line up with TRBD2. The CDR3 is made up of 18 amino acids. Losses at the gene ends were 5 bases for V and 7 bases for J; bases not matched to a gene: 16. The V gene's germline CDR1 is LNHDA and CDR2 SQIVND (reference sequence). The CDR3 protein is CASSSSGLAAISRNEQFF. CDR3 DNA sequence: TGTGCCAGTAGTTCGTCGGGACTAGCGGCAATCAGTAGGAATGAGCAGTTCTTC. The full variable domain, rest sourced from reference TRBV19 and TRBJ2-1, is DGGITQSPKYLFRKEGQNVTLSCEQNLNHDAMYWYRQDPGQGLRLIYYSQIVNDFQKGDIAEGYSVSREKKESFPLTVTSAQKNPTAFYLCASSSSGLAAISRNEQFFGPGTRLTVL.

CDR3 nucleotide sequence: TGTGCCAGCTCACCAATGGGACTAGCGGGAAGCGATGAGCAGTTCTTC. This gives the protein CASSPMGLAGSDEQFF. This chain connects TRBV18 to TRBJ2-1, with 13 bases aligning to TRBD2. Germline CDR1 reads KGHSH; CDR2 reads LQKENI. The CDR3 spans 16 residues. The ends lost 2 bases at V and 8 bases at J; junction bases unmatched: 6.

The chain uses TRBV28 and TRBJ1-5, with D perhaps matching TRBD1 (5 bases). In germline, CDR1 is MDHEN, CDR2 SYDVKM. Trimming shortened V by 3 bases and J by 3 bases, and 9 bases separated the two germline ends. This CDR3 has 14 residues. The CDR3 spells CASSLGGYNQPQHF. CDR3 in DNA: TGTGCCAGCAGTTTGGGGGGGTACAATCAGCCCCAGCATTTT.

The chain employs TRBV10-3 and TRBJ1-5; 7 bases match TRBD1. CDR3 size: 15 residues. After removal of 11 bases from V and 5 bases from J, the junction contained 15 bases not matched to a gene. The germline gives CDR1 ENHRY, CDR2 SYGVKD. The CDR3 DNA follows: TGTGCCTTACTTTCCGGGACAGTCTTCGATCAGCCCCAGCATTTT. It is translated as CALLSGTVFDQPQHF.

The count of this clone is one. The CDR3: CASSLFLAGGPGELFF. CDR3 bases: TGTGCCAGCAGCTTATTCCTGGCGGGAGGACCCGGGGAGCTGTTTTTT. The V call is TRBV11-2, the J call TRBJ2-2; TRBD2 matches at 8 bases. The CDR3 runs 16 residues. Germline CDR1 reads SGHAT; CDR2 reads FQNNGV. V lost 2 bases to trimming and J lost 6 bases; unmatched junction nucleotides: 8.

The gene calls are TRBV6-6 and TRBJ1-5; D is ambiguous. The CDR3 sequence is 14 residues long. Germline V gene data show CDR1 as MNHNY and CDR2 as SVGAGI (reference sequence). The V gene lost 2 bases and the J gene lost 3 bases, with 8 bases spanning the gap. The CDR3 region is CASSYKTVNQPQHF. The CDR3 DNA reads as TGTGCCAGCAGTTACAAAACAGTCAATCAGCCCCAGCATTTT.

This chain uses TRBV28 with TRBJ2-7, with 11 bases aligning to TRBD1. The CDR3 consists of 19 residues. V shed 7 bases, J shed 4 bases, and the junction held 21 bases outside the gene matches. Germline V lookup: CDR1 MDHEN, CDR2 SYDVKM. The CDR3 loop is CASTPKWDRGKRKPYEQYF. The CDR3 bases are TGTGCCAGCACTCCCAAGTGGGACAGGGGGAAACGAAAACCGTACGAGCAGTACTTC.

This chain links TRBV29-1 with TRBJ2-7, with a weak D call TRBD1 (6 bases). The V gene's germline CDR1 is SQVTM and CDR2 ANQGSEA. CDR3 length: 16 amino acids. V lost 1 base to trimming and J lost 2 bases, with 18 bases between them. CDR3 coding DNA: TGCAGCGTTGAAGGTTACCCGGACAGTGTAGCCTACGAGCAGTACTTC. Residues: CSVEGYPDSVAYEQYF.

This clone is large (0.1 to 1%) by share. The gene calls are TRBV9 and TRBJ2-7; weak D call: TRBD2 (5 bases). The germline V gene has CDR1 SGDLS and CDR2 YYNGEE. Trimming took 4 bases from V and 3 from J, leaving 20 bases between them. The CDR3 is 16 amino acids. This CDR3 is CASSNPRDTGSYEQYF. CDR3 nucleotides: TGTGCCAGCAGCAACCCACGGGATACTGGGAGCTACGAGCAGTACTTC. Combining the CDR3 with reference TRBV9 and TRBJ2-7 gives the whole variable domain DSGVTQTPKHLITATGQRVTLRCSPRSGDLSVYWYQQSLDQGLQFLIQYYNGEERAKGNILERFSAQQFPDLHSELNLSSLELGDSALYFCASSNPRDTGSYEQYFGPGTRLTVT.

The V and J genes are TRBV5-4 and TRBJ1-2; D gene ambiguous. The CDR3 runs 15 residues. CDR1 SGHNT and CDR2 YYREEE come from the germline V gene (reference sequence). V was cut by 1 base and J by 1 base, with 11 bases left in between. The CDR3 DNA sequence: TGTGCCAGCAGCTTGTGGGCGCAAGTTAACTATGGCTACACCTTC. It codes for CASSLWAQVNYGYTF.

The J gene is TRBJ2-5, the V gene TRBV7-3; either TRBD1 or TRBD2 may fit D (6 bases each). CDR1 SGHTA and CDR2 FQGTGA come from the germline V gene. The length of the CDR3 is 13 residues. V lost 2 bases to trimming and J lost 4 bases, with 8 bases between them. CDR3 region: CASSLRGRETQYF. For the CDR3, the DNA is TGTGCCAGCAGCTTACGGGGGCGAGAGACCCAGTACTTC.

V usage is TRBV15 and J usage is TRBJ2-1, with a tentative D call TRBD2 (5 bases). The germline V and J ends were trimmed by 3 bases and 4 bases, with 13 bases remaining between them. Germline V gene data show CDR1 as LNHNV and CDR2 as YYDKDF (reference sequence). The CDR3 is 15 residues long. This CDR3 reads CATSSTGIRYNEQFF. The CDR3 DNA is TGTGCCACCAGCAGCACCGGGATCCGATACAATGAGCAGTTCTTC.

The chain joins TRBV30 to TRBJ2-7; 8 bases are shared with TRBD1. In germline, CDR1 is GTSNPN, CDR2 SVGIG (reference sequence). This CDR3 region has 15 residues. With V trimmed by 5 bases and J by 5 bases, 14 bases remained unmatched. Here the CDR3 DNA reads TGTGCCTGGGACACAGGGGGTTTTTCAATGGACGAGCAGTACTTC. Translation: CAWDTGGFSMDEQYF.

The chain employs TRBV7-9 and TRBJ1-1; tentative D call: TRBD1 (5 bases). The length of the CDR3 is 13 residues. The ends were cut back, 7 bases at V and 8 bases at J, with 17 bases in the middle. Germline V lookup: CDR1 SEHNR, CDR2 FQNEAQ (reference sequence). The DNA for the CDR3 is TGTGCCAGCACCCAAACCAGGGACGACGAAGCTTTCTTT. It translates to CASTQTRDDEAFF. The whole variable domain, filled in from reference TRBV7-9 and TRBJ1-1, reads DTGVSQNPRHKITKRGQNVTFRCDPISEHNRLYWYRQTLGQGPEFLTYFQNEAQLEKSRLLSDRFSAERPKGSFSTLEIQRTEQGDSAMYLCASTQTRDDEAFFGQGTRLTVV.

The chain is built from TRBV6-6 and TRBJ2-7; the D gene is possibly TRBD2 (6 bases). The CDR3 has 13 amino acids. The V end lost 4 bases, the J end lost 4 bases, and 11 bases lay between the germline ends. Looked up from germline, CDR1 is MNHNY and CDR2 is SVGAGI (reference sequence). The CDR3 sequence: CASSFGTSYEQYF. CDR3 sequence (DNA): TGTGCCAGCAGTTTCGGGACTTCTTACGAGCAGTACTTC.

The V call is TRBV28, the J call TRBJ1-1; unclear D gene. Germline-derived CDR1 and CDR2 are MDHEN and SYDVKM. This CDR3 spans 11 amino acids. The ends were cut back, 6 bases at V and 1 base at J, with 3 bases in the middle. The chain's CDR3 is CASSRNTEAFF. For the CDR3, the DNA is TGTGCCAGCAGCAGGAACACTGAAGCTTTCTTT.

Here the CDR3 DNA reads TGCGCCAGCAGCCGAGCGGGAGTATTAGCAGATACGCAGTATTTT. Its translation: CASSRAGVLADTQYF. The rearrangement uses TRBV4-1 and TRBJ2-3; TRBD2 aligns across 8 bases. The V gene end was trimmed by 4 bases and the J gene end by 4 bases; junction bases not matched to a gene: 7. This CDR3 has 15 residues. Germline-derived CDR1 and CDR2 are MGHRA and YSYEKL.

The rearrangement joins TRBV30 to TRBJ2-5, with 7 bases fitting TRBD2. J was trimmed by 5 bases and V by 0 bases; bases with no gene match: 3. Per germline, CDR1 GTSNPN and CDR2 SVGIG (reference sequence). The length of the CDR3 is 13 residues. CDR3 sequence reads: CAWSVGEGETQYF. As DNA, the CDR3 is TGTGCCTGGAGTGTCGGGGAGGGGGAGACCCAGTACTTC.